This T cell receptor (beta chain) was documented in a study of regulatory T cells in long-lasting Graves disease. As to time point: persistent/refractory GD, antithyroid drugs over 5 years with positive TRAb. Scientists built the TCR library using RNA that was extracted from PBMCs. Germline loops: CDR1 WSHSY, CDR2 SAAADI. This CDR3 contains 13 residues. Trimming cost V 7 bases and J 2 bases; bases outside gene matches: 4. This clonotype was counted a few times. iRepertoire HTBI primers and Arm-PCR of CDR3 regions built TCR beta libraries. Each CDR3 protein is one row after TCRdb ran MiXCR on the multiplex PCR reads. In the table there are hundreds of thousands of distinct CDR3 sequences, about 30% of which are singletons.

The sample here was peripheral blood mononuclear cells (PBMCs), taken when the disease was refractory, from a patient treated with antithyroid drugs. The chain recombines TRBV10-2 with TRBJ2-7, with TRBD1 matching over 8 bases. This receptor was identified in a female donor with Graves disease. DNA of the CDR3: TGCGCCAGCAACCGGGACAGGCCCTACGAGCAGTACTTC. Its translation is CASNRDRPYEQYF.